The sequence of this T cell receptor beta chain was determined in a study of shared T cell receptors in the human thymus. Generated by immunoSEQ multiplex PCR, the TCRdb table keeps only in-frame clones and is missing some. Among over 450,000 clones listed, 75% to 85% were seen once. The germline V gene encodes CDR1 SGDLS and CDR2 YYNGEE. The CDR3 runs 16 residues. J was trimmed by 4 bases and V by 4 bases; bases with no gene match: 8. These data were also reused for a study on human thymus T cells.

The V and J genes are TRBV9 and TRBJ2-2, with 9 bases fitting TRBD1. This clonotype was obtained from a boy younger than two with a congenital heart defect. The sequenced sample was thymocytes. CDR3 in DNA: TGTGCCAGCAGCCCGAGGACAGGGGATTGCACCGGGGAGCTGTTTTTT. Protein: CASSPRTGDCTGELFF.